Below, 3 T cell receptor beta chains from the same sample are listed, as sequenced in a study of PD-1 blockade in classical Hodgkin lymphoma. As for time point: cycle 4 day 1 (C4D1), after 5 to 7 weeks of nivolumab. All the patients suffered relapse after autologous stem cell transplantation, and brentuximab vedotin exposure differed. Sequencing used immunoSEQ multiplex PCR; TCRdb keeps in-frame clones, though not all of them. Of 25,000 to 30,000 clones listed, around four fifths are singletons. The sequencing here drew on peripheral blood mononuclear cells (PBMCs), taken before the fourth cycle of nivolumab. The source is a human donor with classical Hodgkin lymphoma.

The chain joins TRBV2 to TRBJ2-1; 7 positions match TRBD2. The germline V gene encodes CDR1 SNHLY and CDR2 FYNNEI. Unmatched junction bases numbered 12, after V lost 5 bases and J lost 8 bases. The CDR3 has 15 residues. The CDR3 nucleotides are TGTGCCAGCAGTTGGGGAGGGGCAGGGCTGGATGAGCAGTTCTTC. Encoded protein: CASSWGGAGLDEQFF.

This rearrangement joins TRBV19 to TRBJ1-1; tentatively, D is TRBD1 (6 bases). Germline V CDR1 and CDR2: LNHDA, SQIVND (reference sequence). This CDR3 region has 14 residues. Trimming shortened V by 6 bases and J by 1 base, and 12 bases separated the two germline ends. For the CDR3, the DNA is TGTGCCAGTAGCATACAGGGCTGGAACACTGAAGCTTTCTTT. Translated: CASSIQGWNTEAFF. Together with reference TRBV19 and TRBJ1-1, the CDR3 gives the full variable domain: DGGITQSPKYLFRKEGQNVTLSCEQNLNHDAMYWYRQDPGQGLRLIYYSQIVNDFQKGDIAEGYSVSREKKESFPLTVTSAQKNPTAFYLCASSIQGWNTEAFFGQGTRLTVV.

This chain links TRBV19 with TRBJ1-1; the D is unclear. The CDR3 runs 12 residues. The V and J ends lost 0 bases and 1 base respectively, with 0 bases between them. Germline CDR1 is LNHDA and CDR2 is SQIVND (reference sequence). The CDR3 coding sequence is TGTGCCAGTAGTATAGAGAACACTGAAGCTTTCTTT. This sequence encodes CASSIENTEAFF. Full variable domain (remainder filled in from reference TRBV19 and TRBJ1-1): DGGITQSPKYLFRKEGQNVTLSCEQNLNHDAMYWYRQDPGQGLRLIYYSQIVNDFQKGDIAEGYSVSREKKESFPLTVTSAQKNPTAFYLCASSIENTEAFFGQGTRLTVV.